The present T cell receptor beta chain was sequenced within a study of cytomegalovirus exposure and HLA in healthy donors. The PCR was carried out with 60 Vbeta primers and 13 Jbeta primers. The table came from immunoSEQ multiplex PCR; TCRdb's copy has only in-frame clones and leaves some out. The sample lists about 110,000 clones; approximately 83% were seen once. The TCR sequence derives from a man aged 35 to 55 in good health and CMV-seronegative. Sequenced sample: PBMCs.

The CDR3 protein is CASSRPDSSYEQYF. The CDR3 DNA reads TGCGCCAGCAGTCGGCCAGACAGCTCCTACGAGCAGTACTTC. The V gene is TRBV5-1, the J gene TRBJ2-7; the D gene is possibly TRBD1 (5 bases). The CDR3 length is 14 residues. Germline V lookup: CDR1 SGHRS, CDR2 YFSETQ. V gave up 5 bases and J gave up 0 bases, with 12 bases separating them.